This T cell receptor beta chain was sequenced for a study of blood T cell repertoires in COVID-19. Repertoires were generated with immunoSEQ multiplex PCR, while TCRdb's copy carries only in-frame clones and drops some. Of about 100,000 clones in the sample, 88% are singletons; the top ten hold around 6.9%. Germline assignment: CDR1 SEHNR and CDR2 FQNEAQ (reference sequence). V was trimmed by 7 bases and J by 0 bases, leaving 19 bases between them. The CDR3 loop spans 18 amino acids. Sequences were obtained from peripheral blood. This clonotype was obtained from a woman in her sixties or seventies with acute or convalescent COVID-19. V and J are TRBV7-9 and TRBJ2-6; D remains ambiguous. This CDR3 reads CASTLEAIGLSGANVLTF. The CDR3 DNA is TGTGCCAGCACCTTGGAAGCGATAGGCCTCTCTGGGGCCAACGTCCTGACTTTC.